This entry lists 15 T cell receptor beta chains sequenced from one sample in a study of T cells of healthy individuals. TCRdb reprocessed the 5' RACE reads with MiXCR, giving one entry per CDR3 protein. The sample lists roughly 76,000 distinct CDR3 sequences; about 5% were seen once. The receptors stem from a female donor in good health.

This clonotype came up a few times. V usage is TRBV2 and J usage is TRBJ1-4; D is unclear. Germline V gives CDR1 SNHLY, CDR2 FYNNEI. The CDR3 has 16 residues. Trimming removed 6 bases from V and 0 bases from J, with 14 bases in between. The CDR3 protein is CASSGTRPATNEKLFF. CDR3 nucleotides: TGTGCCAGCAGCGGAACCCGACCAGCAACTAATGAAAAACTGTTTTTT.

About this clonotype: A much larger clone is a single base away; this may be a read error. The CDR3 loop is CSGAAGTISPGELFF. Here the CDR3 DNA reads TGCAGCGGAGCGGCCGGGACAATAAGCCCCGGGGAGCTGTTTTTT. V is TRBV29-1 and J is TRBJ2-2; D perhaps matches TRBD1 (6 bases). Trimming removed 7 bases from V and 6 bases from J, with 21 bases in between. The germline V gene has CDR1 SQVTM and CDR2 ANQGSEA. The CDR3 has 15 residues.

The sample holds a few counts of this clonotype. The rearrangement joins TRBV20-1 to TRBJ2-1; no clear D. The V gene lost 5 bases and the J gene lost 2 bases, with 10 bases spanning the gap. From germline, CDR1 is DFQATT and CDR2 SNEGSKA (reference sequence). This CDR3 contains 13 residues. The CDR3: CSAPELPYNEQFF. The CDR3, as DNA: TGCAGTGCTCCTGAGTTGCCCTACAATGAGCAGTTCTTC.

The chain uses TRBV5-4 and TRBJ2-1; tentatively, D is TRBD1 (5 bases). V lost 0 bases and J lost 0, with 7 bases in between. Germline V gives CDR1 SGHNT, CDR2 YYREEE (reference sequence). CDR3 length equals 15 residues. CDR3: CASSLGQSSYNEQFF. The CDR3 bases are TGTGCCAGCAGCTTGGGACAGAGCTCCTACAATGAGCAGTTCTTC.

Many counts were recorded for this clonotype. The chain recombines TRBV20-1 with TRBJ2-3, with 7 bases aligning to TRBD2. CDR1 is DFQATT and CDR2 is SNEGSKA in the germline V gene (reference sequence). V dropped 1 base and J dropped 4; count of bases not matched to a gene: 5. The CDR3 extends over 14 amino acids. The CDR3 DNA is TGCAGTGCTAGAGCGGGGGGATTCTCAGATACGCAGTATTTT. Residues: CSARAGGFSDTQYF.

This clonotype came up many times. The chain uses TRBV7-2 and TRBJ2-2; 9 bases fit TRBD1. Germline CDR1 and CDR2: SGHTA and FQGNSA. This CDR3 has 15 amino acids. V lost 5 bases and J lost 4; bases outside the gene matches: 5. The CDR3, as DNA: TGTGCCAGCAGCATGCCGGGACAGGGCACCGGGGAGCTGTTTTTT. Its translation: CASSMPGQGTGELFF.

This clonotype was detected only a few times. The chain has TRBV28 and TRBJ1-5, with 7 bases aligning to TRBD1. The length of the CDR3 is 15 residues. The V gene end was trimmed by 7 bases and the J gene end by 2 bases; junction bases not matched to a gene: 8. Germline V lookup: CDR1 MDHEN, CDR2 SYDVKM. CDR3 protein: CASTPTGPGNQPQHF. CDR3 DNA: TGTGCCAGCACCCCGACAGGGCCGGGCAATCAGCCCCAGCATTTT.

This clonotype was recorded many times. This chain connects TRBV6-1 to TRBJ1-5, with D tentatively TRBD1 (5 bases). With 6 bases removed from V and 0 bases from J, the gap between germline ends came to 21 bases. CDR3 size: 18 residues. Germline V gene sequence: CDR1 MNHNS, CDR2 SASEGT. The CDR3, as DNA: TGTGCCAGCAGGGGGCCCGGGACCGAGCTTTATAGCAATCAGCCCCAGCATTTT. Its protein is CASRGPGTELYSNQPQHF.

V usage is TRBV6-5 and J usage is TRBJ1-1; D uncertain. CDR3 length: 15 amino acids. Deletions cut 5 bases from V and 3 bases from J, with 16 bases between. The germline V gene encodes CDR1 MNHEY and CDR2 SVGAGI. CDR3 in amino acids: CASSPLSARYTEAFF. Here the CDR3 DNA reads TGTGCCAGCAGTCCATTGTCAGCCCGCTACACTGAAGCTTTCTTT.

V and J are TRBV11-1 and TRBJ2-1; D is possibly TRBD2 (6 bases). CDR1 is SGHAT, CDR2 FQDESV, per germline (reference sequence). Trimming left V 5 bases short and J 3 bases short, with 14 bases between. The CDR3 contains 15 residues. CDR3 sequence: CASSHGTPVYNEQFF. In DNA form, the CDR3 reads TGTGCCAGCAGCCACGGGACTCCCGTCTACAATGAGCAGTTCTTC.

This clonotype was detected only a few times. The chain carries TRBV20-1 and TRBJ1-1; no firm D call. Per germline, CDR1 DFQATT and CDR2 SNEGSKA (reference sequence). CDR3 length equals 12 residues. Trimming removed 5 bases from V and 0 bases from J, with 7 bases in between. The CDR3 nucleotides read TGCAGTGCTCCCGTTCTGAACACTGAAGCTTTCTTT. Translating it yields CSAPVLNTEAFF.

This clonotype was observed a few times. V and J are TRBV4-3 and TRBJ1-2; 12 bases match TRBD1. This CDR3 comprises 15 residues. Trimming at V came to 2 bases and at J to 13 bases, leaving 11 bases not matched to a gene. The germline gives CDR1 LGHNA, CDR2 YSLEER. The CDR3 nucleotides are TGCGCCAGCAGCCAATACGTACCGGGACAGGGGGCCTTCACCTTC. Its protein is CASSQYVPGQGAFTF.

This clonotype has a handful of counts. The CDR3 sequence is CASSYFGLRDSYTEAFF. The CDR3 DNA reads as TGTGCCAGCAGTTACTTTGGACTGCGTGATTCCTACACTGAAGCTTTCTTT. This chain links TRBV6-2 or TRBV6-3 with TRBJ1-1, with D uncertain. In germline, CDR1 is MNHEY, CDR2 SVGEGT. CDR3 length: 17 amino acids. Trimming stripped 1 base from V and 3 bases from J, with 18 bases between.

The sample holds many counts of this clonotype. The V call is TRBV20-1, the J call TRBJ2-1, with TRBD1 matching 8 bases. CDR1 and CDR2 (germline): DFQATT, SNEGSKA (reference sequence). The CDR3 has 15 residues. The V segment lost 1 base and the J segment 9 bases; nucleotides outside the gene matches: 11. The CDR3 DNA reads TGCAGTGCTAGAGCAGGGACAGGTCGGGTAGGTGAGCAGTTCTTC. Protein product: CSARAGTGRVGEQFF.

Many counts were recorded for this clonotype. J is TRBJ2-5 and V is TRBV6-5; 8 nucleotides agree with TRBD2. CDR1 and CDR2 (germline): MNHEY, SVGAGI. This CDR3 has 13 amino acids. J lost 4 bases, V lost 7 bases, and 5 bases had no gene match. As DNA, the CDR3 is TGTGCCAGCATCAGCGCGGGGGGAGAGACCCAGTACTTC. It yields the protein CASISAGGETQYF.